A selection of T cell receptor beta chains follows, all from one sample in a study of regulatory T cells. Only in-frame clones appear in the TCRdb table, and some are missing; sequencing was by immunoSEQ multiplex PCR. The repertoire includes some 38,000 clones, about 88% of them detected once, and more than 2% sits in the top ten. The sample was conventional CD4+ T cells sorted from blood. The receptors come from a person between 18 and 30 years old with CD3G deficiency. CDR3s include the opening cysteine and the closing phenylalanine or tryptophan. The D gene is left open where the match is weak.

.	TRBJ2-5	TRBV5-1	CASSSQGGDVETQYF
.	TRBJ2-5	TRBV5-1	CASSLTGNFQETQYF
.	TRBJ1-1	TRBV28	CASSFRGAHTEAFF
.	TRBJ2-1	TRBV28	CASSLEGVVQFF
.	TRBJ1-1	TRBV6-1	CASSEARDGRPAFF
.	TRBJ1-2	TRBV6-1	CASRKSQGMVSYTF
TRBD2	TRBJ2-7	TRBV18	CASSLVAGGVNEQYF
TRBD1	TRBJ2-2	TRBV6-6	CASSYGQGAGELFF
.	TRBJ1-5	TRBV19	CASSRVLNQPQHF
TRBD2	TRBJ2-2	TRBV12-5	CASGLVLGRGGELFF
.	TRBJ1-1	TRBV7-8	CASSLGSRAEAFF
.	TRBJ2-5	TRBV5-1	CASSLTGETQYF
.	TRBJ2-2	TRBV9	CASSVDPVTGELFF
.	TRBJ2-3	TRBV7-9	CASSKRSTDTQYF
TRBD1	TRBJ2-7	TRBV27	CASSTSGQGHEQYF
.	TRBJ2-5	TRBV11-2	CASSLTRGTQYF
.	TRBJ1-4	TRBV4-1	CASSMLPGRSEKLFF
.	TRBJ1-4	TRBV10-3	CASSYGQGAEKLFF
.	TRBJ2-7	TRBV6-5	CASSQGPSYEQYF
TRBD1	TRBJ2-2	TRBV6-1	CASRRTGTATGELFF
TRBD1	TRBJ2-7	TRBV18	CASSEGQGSPYEQYF
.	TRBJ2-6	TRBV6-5	CASRSLISGANVLTF
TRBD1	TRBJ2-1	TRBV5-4	CASSLNRGNEQFF
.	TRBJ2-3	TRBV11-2	CASSSGLGGPQYF
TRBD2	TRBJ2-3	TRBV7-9	CASSTGTSEADTQYF
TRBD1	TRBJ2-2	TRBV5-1	CASSLRQGDTGELFF
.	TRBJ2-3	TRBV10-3	CAISFSGTDTQYF
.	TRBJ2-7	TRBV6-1	CASSTGSGAYEQYF
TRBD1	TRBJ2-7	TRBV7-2	CASSLVAGGYEQYF
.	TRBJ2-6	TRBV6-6	CASSAPRLSGANVLTF
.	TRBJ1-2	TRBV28	CASVDRTGRLYDGYTF
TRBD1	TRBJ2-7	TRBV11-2	CASSLVGVGGDFHEQYF
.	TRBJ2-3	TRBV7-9	CASSFKRGTDTQYF
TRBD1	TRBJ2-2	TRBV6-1	CASSARQGNTGELFF
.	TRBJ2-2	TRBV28	CASQQTTGELFF
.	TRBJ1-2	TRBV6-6	CASSRRSYGYTF
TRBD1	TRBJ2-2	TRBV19	CASSPRDRGIGELFF
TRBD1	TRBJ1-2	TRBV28	CASRRTGLNYGYTF
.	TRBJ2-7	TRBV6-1	CASSRFNEQYF
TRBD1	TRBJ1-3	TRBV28	CASSPPTGVAGNTIYF
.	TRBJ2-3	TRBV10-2	CASSVQADTQYF
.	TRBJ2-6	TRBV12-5	CASGLVYPVFSGANVLTF
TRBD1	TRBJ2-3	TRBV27	CASSLTRNRGDTQYF
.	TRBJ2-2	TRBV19	CASSPGETGELFF
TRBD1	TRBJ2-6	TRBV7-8	CASSVRDRIYSGANVLTF
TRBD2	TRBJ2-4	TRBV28	CASSPISGRPGNIQYF
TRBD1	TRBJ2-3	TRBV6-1	CASSEARGQGTDTQYF
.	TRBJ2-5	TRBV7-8	CASSLAPAQETQYF
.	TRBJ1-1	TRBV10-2	CASSESGNEAFF
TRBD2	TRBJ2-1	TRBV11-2	CASSFRLAGLNEQFF
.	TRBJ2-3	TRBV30	CAWSAQRVAAQYF
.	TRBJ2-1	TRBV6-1	CASSSEGGGSEFF
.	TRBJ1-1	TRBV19	CASSNRGGKTFF